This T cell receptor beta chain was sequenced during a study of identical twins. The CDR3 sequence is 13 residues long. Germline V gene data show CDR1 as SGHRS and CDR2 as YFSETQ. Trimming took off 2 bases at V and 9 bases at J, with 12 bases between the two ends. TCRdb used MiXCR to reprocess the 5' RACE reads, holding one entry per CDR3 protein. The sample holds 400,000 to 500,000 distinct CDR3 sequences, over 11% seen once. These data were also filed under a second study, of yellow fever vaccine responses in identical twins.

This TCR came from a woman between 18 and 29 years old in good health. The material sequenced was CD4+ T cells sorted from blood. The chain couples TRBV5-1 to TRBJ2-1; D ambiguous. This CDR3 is CASSFLVTGEQFF. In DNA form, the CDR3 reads TGCGCCAGCAGCTTCCTAGTGACCGGTGAGCAGTTCTTC.